The entry below describes one T cell receptor (beta chain). The antigen is not known. The CDR3 length is 13 residues. Germline V gives CDR1 MNHNY, CDR2 SVGAGI (reference sequence). With 5 bases removed from V and 3 bases from J, the gap between germline ends came to 11 bases. This sample is part of a study of OX40 agonist ivuxolimab in advanced cancers. Notes on the study in general: In the 0.1-3.0 mg/kg groups, partial responders showed among the lowest expansion.

Profiled with immunoSEQ multiplex PCR; TCRdb holds only in-frame clones, not every one. Here the sample spans 60,000 to 90,000 clones, about 88% being singletons. The sequencing used CD4+ or CD8+ T cells sorted from blood, collected in a trial of the OX40 agonist ivuxolimab. This chain joins TRBV6-6 and TRBJ2-7, with TRBD1 as a possible D gene (5 bases). The source of this sequence is an adult with an advanced solid tumor such as melanoma, head and neck, liver or kidney cancer. CDR3 region: CASSGRTLYEQYF. In DNA form, the CDR3 reads TGTGCCAGCAGTGGGCGGACACTCTACGAGCAGTACTTC.